This TCR beta chain was identified in a study of response to subunit inactivated influenza vaccine. General study findings and limits: The authors put forward the suggestion that each seasonal influenza vaccination may bring in only a limited number of new T cells.

In TCRdb, the RT-PCR reads were re-called with MiXCR into one record per CDR3 protein. Here the sample spans 200,000 to 300,000 distinct CDR3 sequences, 10% to 15% being singletons. The germline V gene encodes CDR1 WSHSY and CDR2 SAAADI. The CDR3 has 17 residues. Trimming left V 0 bases short and J 5 bases short, with 16 bases between. This clonotype was seen repeatedly, ten times or more. What it recognizes is unknown. This clonotype was sampled from a man aged 50 to 59 who received an inactivated influenza vaccine. This specimen consisted of non-naive T cells sorted from PBMCs, obtained 14 to 15 days before vaccination. V usage is TRBV10-2 and J usage is TRBJ2-2; D gene unclear. CDR3 in amino acids: CASSESKLYLPTGELFF. In nucleotides, the CDR3 is TGCGCCAGCAGTGAGTCGAAATTATATCTGCCAACCGGGGAGCTGTTTTTT.